The clone carrying this T cell receptor beta chain was observed at least ten times. The sample belongs to a study of neurological immune-mediated disorders. One entry per CDR3 protein results from TCRdb running MiXCR on the 5' RACE reads. This table has 19,000 or so distinct CDR3 sequences, 14% appearing once. The V gene's germline CDR1 is SGHTA and CDR2 FQGNSA. This CDR3 has 14 amino acids. V shed 3 bases and J shed 10 bases, with 15 bases lying between them. Sequencing input: CD4+ T cells from blood. The chain has TRBV7-2 and TRBJ1-4; the D gene is possibly TRBD1 (5 bases). This receptor was taken from a woman aged 60-75 years with HTLV-1-associated myelopathy (HAM/TSP). The CDR3 here is CASSLGRAERKLFF. DNA of the CDR3: TGTGCCAGCAGCTTGGGGCGGGCAGAACGAAAACTGTTTTTT.